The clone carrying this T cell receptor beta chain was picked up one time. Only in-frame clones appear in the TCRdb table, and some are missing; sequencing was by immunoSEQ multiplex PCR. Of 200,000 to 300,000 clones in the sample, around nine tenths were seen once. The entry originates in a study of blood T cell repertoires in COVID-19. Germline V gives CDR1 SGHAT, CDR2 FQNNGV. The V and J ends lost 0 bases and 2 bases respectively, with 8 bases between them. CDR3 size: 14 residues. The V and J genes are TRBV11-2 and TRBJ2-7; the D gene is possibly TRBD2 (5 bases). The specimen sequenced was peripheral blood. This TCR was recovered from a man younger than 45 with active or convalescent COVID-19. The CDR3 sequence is CASSLDAGAYEQYF. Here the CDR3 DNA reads TGTGCCAGCAGCTTAGACGCCGGGGCCTACGAGCAGTACTTC.